This is a list of T cell receptor beta chains from one sample in a study of blood T cell repertoires in COVID-19. Data came from immunoSEQ multiplex PCR; TCRdb stores just in-frame clones and leaves some out. Counted here are approximately 100,000 clones, 65% to 85% occurring once; the ten biggest clones make up over 8.5%. Sequencing used peripheral blood. These receptors all stem from a woman aged 80 or over with acute or convalescent COVID-19. Both conserved end residues are part of each CDR3. The order of the fields is J gene, clone size, V gene, D gene, CDR3 protein, CDR3 DNA. The D gene is left open where the match is weak. Clone size, where shown, is once, few, many, or a class for clones that have expanded.

j_gene: TRBJ2-6; abundance: -; v_gene: TRBV28; d_gene: -; CDR3aa: CASSMGLSGANVLTF; CDR3nt: TGTGCCAGCAGTATGGGACTTTCTGGGGCCAACGTCCTGACTTTC
j_gene: TRBJ1-2; abundance: -; v_gene: TRBV7-3; d_gene: TRBD1; CDR3aa: CASSLFGQGAGYTF; CDR3nt: TGTGCCAGCAGCTTATTTGGACAGGGAGCAGGCTACACCTTC
j_gene: TRBJ2-3; abundance: -; v_gene: TRBV4-3; d_gene: -; CDR3aa: CASSQETTDTQYF; CDR3nt: TGCGCCAGCAGCCAAGAGACTACAGATACGCAGTATTTT
j_gene: TRBJ2-3; abundance: once; v_gene: TRBV6-5; d_gene: TRBD1; CDR3aa: CASSYMDREYF; CDR3nt: TGTGCCAGCAGTTACATGGACAGGGAGTATTTT
j_gene: TRBJ1-2; abundance: -; v_gene: TRBV10-2; d_gene: -; CDR3aa: CASSEWGGRNYGYTF; CDR3nt: TGCGCCAGCAGTGAGTGGGGGGGCCGCAACTATGGCTACACCTTC
j_gene: TRBJ1-2; abundance: -; v_gene: TRBV28; d_gene: TRBD1; CDR3aa: CASRGTGGVYGYTF; CDR3nt: TGTGCCAGCAGGGGGACAGGGGGTGTCTATGGCTACACCTTC
j_gene: TRBJ2-1; abundance: -; v_gene: TRBV3-1/TRBV3-2; d_gene: -; CDR3aa: CASSRGGPRNNEQFF; CDR3nt: TGTGCCAGCAGCCGGGGGGGCCCCCGGAACAATGAGCAGTTCTTC
j_gene: TRBJ2-7; abundance: -; v_gene: TRBV18; d_gene: -; CDR3aa: CASSPLQGRMDEQYF; CDR3nt: TGTGCCAGCTCACCACTGCAGGGAAGAATGGACGAGCAGTACTTC
j_gene: TRBJ2-2; abundance: -; v_gene: TRBV6-2/TRBV6-3; d_gene: TRBD2; CDR3aa: CASSLLAGGLNTGELFF; CDR3nt: TGTGCCAGCAGCCTCCTAGCGGGGGGCTTGAACACCGGGGAGCTGTTTTTT
j_gene: TRBJ2-1; abundance: -; v_gene: TRBV7-2; d_gene: TRBD1; CDR3aa: CASSFRDRSYNEQFF; CDR3nt: TGTGCCAGCAGCTTCCGGGACAGATCCTACAATGAGCAGTTCTTC
j_gene: TRBJ2-1; abundance: -; v_gene: TRBV5-4; d_gene: -; CDR3aa: CASSGQGLGYNEQFF; CDR3nt: TGTGCCAGCAGCGGGCAGGGCTTAGGCTACAATGAGCAGTTCTTC
j_gene: TRBJ1-3; abundance: -; v_gene: TRBV7-3; d_gene: TRBD1; CDR3aa: CASSSTGGSGNTIYF; CDR3nt: TGTGCCAGCAGCTCAACAGGGGGCTCAGGAAACACCATATATTTT
j_gene: TRBJ1-1; abundance: -; v_gene: TRBV5-5; d_gene: -; CDR3aa: CASSRTGISAETEAFF; CDR3nt: TGTGCCAGCAGCAGAACAGGTATCAGTGCGGAGACTGAAGCTTTCTTT